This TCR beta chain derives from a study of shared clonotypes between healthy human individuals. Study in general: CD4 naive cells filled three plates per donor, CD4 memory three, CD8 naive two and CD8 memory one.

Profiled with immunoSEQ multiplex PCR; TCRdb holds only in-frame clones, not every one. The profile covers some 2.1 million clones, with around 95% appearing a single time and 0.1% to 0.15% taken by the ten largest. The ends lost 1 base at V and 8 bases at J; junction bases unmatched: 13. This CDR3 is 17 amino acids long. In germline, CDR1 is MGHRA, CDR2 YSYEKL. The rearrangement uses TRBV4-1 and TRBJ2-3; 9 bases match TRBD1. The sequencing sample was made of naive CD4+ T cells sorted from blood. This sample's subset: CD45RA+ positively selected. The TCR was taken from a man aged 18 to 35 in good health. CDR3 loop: CASSQAQGAVPLGTQYF. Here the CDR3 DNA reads TGCGCCAGCAGCCAAGCACAGGGGGCTGTTCCCCTGGGTACGCAGTATTTT.